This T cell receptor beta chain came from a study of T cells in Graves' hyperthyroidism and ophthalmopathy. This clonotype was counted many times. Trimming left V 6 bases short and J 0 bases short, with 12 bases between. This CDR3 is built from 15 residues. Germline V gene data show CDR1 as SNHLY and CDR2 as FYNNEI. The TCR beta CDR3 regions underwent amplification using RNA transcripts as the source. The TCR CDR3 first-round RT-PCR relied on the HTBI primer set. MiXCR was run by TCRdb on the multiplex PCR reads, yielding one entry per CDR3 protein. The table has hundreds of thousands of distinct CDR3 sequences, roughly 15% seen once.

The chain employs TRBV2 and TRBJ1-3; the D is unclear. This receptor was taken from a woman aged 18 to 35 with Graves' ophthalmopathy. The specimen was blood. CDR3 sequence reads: CASSLGGDSGNTIYF. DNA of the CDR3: TGTGCCAGCAGCTTGGGAGGCGACTCTGGAAACACCATATATTTT.